A single sample is the source of the 10 T cell receptor beta chains below, sequenced in a study of regulatory T cells in long-lasting Graves disease. In building TCR beta libraries, iRepertoire HTBI primers were used together with Arm-PCR of CDR3 regions. MiXCR, applied by TCRdb to the multiplex PCR reads, yields one record per CDR3 protein. The sample consists of some 410,000 distinct CDR3 sequences, around 15% of them appearing once. This sample's time point: newly diagnosed GD, antithyroid drugs for less than 3 months. From PBMCs, RNA was extracted and then used to make the TCR library. These records were also assigned to another study, of T cells in Graves' hyperthyroidism and ophthalmopathy.

The sample consisted of peripheral blood mononuclear cells (PBMCs), taken at new diagnosis, from a patient treated with antithyroid drugs. The origin of the receptors is a woman in her twenties or thirties with Graves disease.

This clonotype turned up a few times. Here the CDR3 reads CASSLAGVQPQHF. The CDR3 DNA reads TGTGCCAGCAGTTTAGCAGGGGTTCAGCCCCAGCATTTT. The rearrangement joins TRBV12-3 or TRBV12-4 to TRBJ1-5; weak D call: TRBD1 (5 bases). Trimming shortened V by 0 bases and J by 6 bases, and 6 bases separated the two germline ends. The CDR3 sequence is 13 residues long.

This clonotype was found many times. The chain carries TRBV4-1 and TRBJ1-5; 7 nucleotides line up with TRBD1. Trimming took 0 bases from V and 2 from J; bases not matched to a gene: 10. This CDR3 comprises 18 residues. Germline values: CDR1 MGHRA, CDR2 YSYEKL. The CDR3 DNA sequence: TGCGCCAGCAGCCAAGATGGGGGCACAGGGGTTGGCAATCAGCCCCAGCATTTT. This encodes CASSQDGGTGVGNQPQHF.

This clonotype showed up many times. The V and J genes are TRBV29-1 and TRBJ2-5; 12 bases are shared with TRBD2. Unmatched junction bases numbered 4, after V lost 6 bases and J lost 5 bases. CDR1 SQVTM and CDR2 ANQGSEA come from the germline V gene. The CDR3 covers 13 residues. CDR3 nucleotide sequence: TGCAGCGTCGCTAGCGGGAGGGTGGAGACCCAGTACTTC. It specifies CSVASGRVETQYF.

This sequence joins TRBV6-2 or TRBV6-3 and TRBJ2-1; D gene unclear. This CDR3 is 11 amino acids long. V was pared by 2 bases and J by 7 bases, with 3 bases between. Germline CDR1 is MNHEY and CDR2 is SVGEGT. CDR3 protein: CASSYKNEQFF. CDR3 bases: TGTGCCAGCAGTTACAAAAATGAGCAGTTCTTC.

This clonotype appeared many times. The chain couples TRBV7-9 to TRBJ2-5; D possibly corresponds to TRBD1 (5 bases). This CDR3 is built from 14 residues. The germline CDR1 and CDR2 sequences are SEHNR and FQNEAQ (reference sequence). V lost 5 bases to trimming and J lost 1 base, with 11 bases between them. The CDR3 sequence is CASSLQGSQETQYF. CDR3 sequence (DNA): TGTGCCAGCAGCCTGCAGGGAAGCCAAGAGACCCAGTACTTC.

This clonotype appeared many times. The chain has TRBV3-1 and TRBJ1-5; D ambiguous. CDR3 length equals 13 residues. Germline lookup yields CDR1 LGHDT and CDR2 YNNKEL (reference sequence). V was cut by 1 base and J by 7 bases, with 8 bases left in between. The CDR3 DNA is TGTGCCAGCAGCCAAGGCGTCTACCAGCCCCAGCATTTT. It codes for CASSQGVYQPQHF.

There are a few counts of this clonotype. The chain is built from TRBV4-1 and TRBJ2-2, with no clear D. This CDR3 is 15 amino acids long. CDR1 MGHRA and CDR2 YSYEKL come from the germline V gene. V lost 1 base and J 1 base, leaving 7 bases between the germline ends. The CDR3 protein is CASSQVWGNTGELFF. Here the CDR3 DNA reads TGCGCCAGCAGCCAAGTTTGGGGGAACACCGGGGAGCTGTTTTTT.

In this sample, this clonotype turned up many times. The chain links TRBV10-3 to TRBJ2-1, with 7 bases lining up with TRBD2. The V segment lost 4 bases and the J segment 7 bases; nucleotides outside the gene matches: 4. The CDR3 length is 13 residues. The germline gives CDR1 ENHRY, CDR2 SYGVKD. CDR3 amino acids: CAISGPGGNEQFF. The CDR3 region has the DNA TGTGCCATCAGTGGTCCCGGGGGGAATGAGCAGTTCTTC.

This clonotype was seen many times. V usage is TRBV20-1 and J usage is TRBJ2-5; 12 nucleotides line up with TRBD2. The germline V gene encodes CDR1 DFQATT and CDR2 SNEGSKA (reference sequence). This CDR3 comprises 15 residues. The V segment lost 6 bases and the J segment 1 base; nucleotides outside the gene matches: 6. CDR3 DNA sequence: TGCAGTGCCAGGACTAGCGGGAACCTCCAAGAGACCCAGTACTTC. This sequence encodes CSARTSGNLQETQYF.

This clonotype was found many times. The rearrangement links TRBV14 to TRBJ2-6; tentatively, D is TRBD1 or TRBD2 (5 bases each). Germline-derived CDR1 and CDR2 are SGHDN and FVKESK. The V gene lost 4 bases and the J gene lost 0 bases, with 10 bases spanning the gap. This CDR3 contains 16 residues. This chain's CDR3 is CASSRETVSGANVLTF. The DNA for the CDR3 is TGTGCCAGCAGCCGGGAGACAGTCTCTGGGGCCAACGTCCTGACTTTC.